These 28 T cell receptor beta chains share one sample of origin, sequenced in a study of control samples from healthy donors and cancer patients. Sequenced by immunoSEQ multiplex PCR; TCRdb stores in-frame clones only, minus some. The sample yields hundreds of thousands of clones, 90% seen once. Material: PBMCs. The receptors here all came from a man aged 35 to 55 with head and neck cancer.

The count of this clone is one. The chain carries TRBV6-1 and TRBJ2-1; TRBD2 matches at 15 bases. Germline CDR1 reads MNHNS; CDR2 reads SASEGT. The V segment lost 5 bases and the J segment 7 bases; nucleotides outside the gene matches: 3. The CDR3 has 15 residues. The CDR3 sequence is CASSFGTSGGNEQFF. CDR3 nucleotide sequence: TGTGCCAGCAGTTTCGGGACTAGCGGGGGGAATGAGCAGTTCTTC.

This clone was seen ten or more times. The rearrangement links TRBV29-1 to TRBJ1-1; unclear D gene. Germline lookup yields CDR1 SQVTM and CDR2 ANQGSEA. The V gene lost 4 bases and the J gene lost 4 bases, with 10 bases spanning the gap. The CDR3 has 12 amino acids. CDR3 residues: CSVGAEGTEAFF. The CDR3 DNA reads TGCAGCGTTGGGGCCGAAGGCACTGAAGCTTTCTTT.

Here the CDR3 reads CASSARTGGPYNEQFF. CDR3 DNA: TGTGCCAGCAGCGCAAGGACAGGGGGCCCCTACAATGAGCAGTTCTTC. V and J are TRBV27 and TRBJ2-1; 11 bases are a match to TRBD1. J was trimmed by 2 bases and V by 6 bases; bases with no gene match: 6. This CDR3 spans 16 amino acids. Germline CDR1 and CDR2: MNHEY and SMNVEV (reference sequence).

This chain links TRBV7-6 with TRBJ2-7; perhaps TRBD1 as D (6 bases). Germline loops: CDR1 SGHVS, CDR2 FNYEAQ. Deletions cut 4 bases from V and 0 bases from J, with 13 bases between. This CDR3 has 15 amino acids. CDR3 sequence reads: CASSSKQGRSYEQYF. Written as DNA, the CDR3 is TGTGCCAGCAGCTCCAAACAGGGACGCTCCTACGAGCAGTACTTC.

J is TRBJ2-7 and V is TRBV28, with 7 bases identical to TRBD1. The CDR3 length is 14 residues. Germline lookup yields CDR1 MDHEN and CDR2 SYDVKM. The J segment lost 1 base and the V segment lost 3 bases, leaving 3 bases of the junction unmatched. The CDR3 here is CASSLTGPSYEQYF. The DNA of the CDR3 is TGTGCCAGCAGTTTGACAGGGCCATCCTACGAGCAGTACTTC. The full variable domain, with the rest looked up from reference TRBV28 and TRBJ2-7, is DVKVTQSSRYLVKRTGEKVFLECVQDMDHENMFWYRQDPGLGLRLIYFSYDVKMKEKGDIPEGYSVSREKKERFSLILESASTNQTSMYLCASSLTGPSYEQYFGPGTRLTVT.

The rearrangement uses TRBV7-8 and TRBJ2-7; 14 bases map to TRBD2. CDR3 length: 15 amino acids. The junction had 7 bases not matched to a gene; V was cut back by 5 bases and J by 7 bases. Looked up from germline, CDR1 is SGHVS and CDR2 is FQNEAQ. The CDR3: CASSRQGLAGDEQYF. The CDR3 DNA reads TGTGCCAGCAGCCGACAGGGACTAGCGGGAGATGAGCAGTACTTC.

V and J are TRBV3-1 (or the pseudogene TRBV3-2) and TRBJ2-3; 9 bases fit TRBD2. V was clipped by 6 bases and J by 7 bases; unmatched bases: 5. The CDR3 runs to 13 residues. Germline CDR1 LGHDT, CDR2 YNNKEL (reference sequence). CDR3 coding DNA: TGTGCCAGCAGGGGACTAGCACTAAATACGCAGTATTTT. Translation gives CASRGLALNTQYF.

The chain recombines TRBV11-2 with TRBJ1-4, with D perhaps TRBD1 (6 bases). The V end lost 5 bases, the J end lost 0 bases, and 13 bases lay between the germline ends. CDR1 and CDR2 from the germline V gene are SGHAT and FQNNGV. The CDR3 extends over 16 amino acids. The CDR3 is CASSRTQGATNEKLFF. In nucleotides, the CDR3 is TGTGCCAGCAGCCGTACACAGGGAGCAACTAATGAAAAACTGTTTTTT.

V usage is TRBV24-1 and J usage is TRBJ1-5; D is unclear. Trimming shortened V by 2 bases and J by 2 bases, and 12 bases separated the two germline ends. Per germline, CDR1 KGHDR and CDR2 SFDVKD. The CDR3 extends over 16 amino acids. The CDR3 region has the DNA TGTGCCACCAGTGATTCGACGCCGGGTGGCAATCAGCCCCAGCATTTT. It yields the protein CATSDSTPGGNQPQHF.

There are a few counts of this clone. The V call is TRBV19, the J call TRBJ1-4, with 8 bases lining up with TRBD1. This CDR3 is built from 14 residues. J was trimmed by 4 bases and V by 6 bases; bases with no gene match: 4. CDR1 and CDR2 (germline): LNHDA, SQIVND (reference sequence). This chain's CDR3 is CASSLQGDNEKLFF. CDR3 bases: TGTGCCAGTAGCCTACAGGGGGATAATGAAAAACTGTTTTTT.

The gene calls are TRBV2 and TRBJ1-2; TRBD1 matches at 9 bases. Germline V CDR1 and CDR2: SNHLY, FYNNEI. The CDR3 sequence is 13 residues long. V lost 6 bases, J lost 10 bases, and 9 bases stayed unmatched. As DNA, the CDR3 is TGTGCCAGCAGCGTTCGACAGGGGGGCGTCTACACCTTC. Translation: CASSVRQGGVYTF.

This chain uses TRBV30 with TRBJ2-2; 8 bases line up with TRBD1. The CDR3 extends over 13 amino acids. Unmatched junction bases numbered 2, after V lost 2 bases and J lost 6 bases. Germline CDR1 and CDR2: GTSNPN and SVGIG (reference sequence). The CDR3 DNA is TGTGCCTGGAGTCAACAGGGGGCCGGGGAGCTGTTTTTT. Encoded protein: CAWSQQGAGELFF.

The CDR3 sequence is CATSPSEGDTGELFF. In DNA, the CDR3 is TGTGCCACCAGTCCTTCGGAGGGTGACACCGGGGAGCTGTTTTTT. V and J are TRBV24-1 and TRBJ2-2; D is perhaps TRBD2 (6 bases). The CDR3 has 15 amino acids. Trimming pared 6 bases from V and 3 bases from J, leaving 13 bases between. Germline V gene lookup returns CDR1 KGHDR and CDR2 SFDVKD.

The rearrangement joins TRBV5-1 to TRBJ1-2; the match to TRBD1 covers 8 bases. Germline lookup yields CDR1 SGHRS and CDR2 YFSETQ. The CDR3 extends over 14 amino acids. The V and J ends lost 4 bases and 6 bases, in that order; junction bases with no gene match: 8. The CDR3 DNA reads as TGCGCCAGCAGCCCCATCCAGGGGGCTCATGGCTACACCTTC. Its translation: CASSPIQGAHGYTF.

The CDR3, as DNA: TGTGCCAGCAGCCCTAGGGGGGGGCCCGGGGCCTACGAGCAGTACTTC. It specifies CASSPRGGPGAYEQYF. This chain connects TRBV7-6 to TRBJ2-7, with a possible D match to TRBD2 (7 bases). Looked up from germline, CDR1 is SGHVS and CDR2 is FNYEAQ. V gave up 5 bases and J gave up 2 bases, with 19 bases separating them. The CDR3 length is 16 residues.

The V gene is TRBV15, the J gene TRBJ2-2; 15 bases agree with TRBD2. The germline V gene has CDR1 LNHNV and CDR2 YYDKDF (reference sequence). V dropped 5 bases and J dropped 6; count of bases not matched to a gene: 7. This CDR3 region has 17 residues. The CDR3 DNA sequence: TGTGCCACCAGCGGTGGACTAGCGGGAGGGTTCGCCGGGGAGCTGTTTTTT. Its translation: CATSGGLAGGFAGELFF.

The genes are TRBV5-1 and TRBJ1-1; D perhaps matches TRBD1 (5 bases). This CDR3 is built from 17 residues. Trimming shortened V by 4 bases and J by 2 bases, and 21 bases separated the two germline ends. The germline gives CDR1 SGHRS, CDR2 YFSETQ. CDR3 region: CASSSSGHLPRNTEAFF. The CDR3 bases are TGCGCCAGCAGCAGCTCCGGACACCTCCCCCGTAACACTGAAGCTTTCTTT.

This chain links TRBV5-6 with TRBJ1-1, with D tentatively TRBD1 (5 bases). V lost 0 bases and J 1 base, leaving 13 bases between the germline ends. Germline values: CDR1 SGHDT, CDR2 YYEEEE. This CDR3 has 16 residues. In nucleotides, the CDR3 is TGTGCCAGCAGCTTGGGGGGGAGGGCCAAGAACACTGAAGCTTTCTTT. Translation gives CASSLGGRAKNTEAFF.

This clone was seen just once. The chain links TRBV10-3 to TRBJ1-6, with D possibly matching TRBD1 (6 bases). V was clipped by 6 bases and J by 8 bases, with 8 bases between them. The CDR3 has 12 amino acids. CDR1 and CDR2 (germline): ENHRY, SYGVKD. The CDR3, as DNA: TGTGCCATCAGGACAGGCGATTCACCCCTCCACTTT. Translating it yields CAIRTGDSPLHF.

This clone has only a few counts. The chain recombines TRBV7-8 with TRBJ1-5; D might be TRBD1 (6 bases). V lost 5 bases, J lost 6 bases, and 14 bases lay in between. Germline V CDR1 and CDR2: SGHVS, FQNEAQ. The CDR3 runs to 14 residues. The CDR3, as DNA: TGTGCCAGCAGCCAACAGGGATCGGGTCAGCCCCAGCATTTT. Its translation is CASSQQGSGQPQHF.

The rearrangement uses TRBV12-5 and TRBJ2-2; 8 bases agree with TRBD1. The CDR3 sequence is 15 residues long. Germline-derived CDR1 and CDR2 are LGHNT and FRNRAP. After removal of 2 bases from V and 4 bases from J, the junction contained 3 bases not matched to a gene. CDR3 loop: CASGLPDRGTGELFF. As DNA, the CDR3 is TGTGCTAGTGGTTTGCCCGACAGGGGCACCGGGGAGCTGTTTTTT.

This chain's CDR3 is CASSQGRYNSPLHF. DNA of the CDR3: TGTGCCAGCAGCCAGGGCAGATATAATTCACCCCTCCACTTT. This chain connects TRBV28 to TRBJ1-6, with D perhaps TRBD1 (5 bases). Germline V gives CDR1 MDHEN, CDR2 SYDVKM. The V end lost 6 bases, the J end lost 4 bases, and 10 bases lay between the germline ends. The CDR3 is 14 amino acids.

V and J are TRBV28 and TRBJ1-5, with 7 bases that match TRBD1. This CDR3 spans 16 amino acids. Per germline, CDR1 MDHEN and CDR2 SYDVKM. The V segment lost 6 bases and the J segment 1 base; nucleotides outside the gene matches: 9. The CDR3 nucleotides are TGTGCCAGCAGAACCCCCAAACAGGGGAGCAATCAGCCCCAGCATTTT. As protein: CASRTPKQGSNQPQHF. Using reference TRBV28 and TRBJ1-5 for the parts outside the CDR3, the full variable domain is DVKVTQSSRYLVKRTGEKVFLECVQDMDHENMFWYRQDPGLGLRLIYFSYDVKMKEKGDIPEGYSVSREKKERFSLILESASTNQTSMYLCASRTPKQGSNQPQHFGDGTRLSIL.

In DNA form, the CDR3 reads TGTGCCAGCAGCTTAGATACCCCAGGGGTCGGCTACACCTTC. It is translated as CASSLDTPGVGYTF. The chain carries TRBV11-2 and TRBJ1-2, with a tentative D call TRBD1 (6 bases). Trimming took 0 bases from V and 8 from J, leaving 13 bases between them. Germline V CDR1 and CDR2: SGHAT, FQNNGV. CDR3 size: 14 residues.

The J gene is TRBJ2-1, the V gene TRBV20-1, with TRBD2 matching over 9 bases. Looked up from germline, CDR1 is DFQATT and CDR2 is SNEGSKA (reference sequence). The length of the CDR3 is 14 residues. V lost 3 bases, J lost 8 bases, and 8 bases stayed unmatched. The CDR3 DNA sequence: TGCAGTGCTAGTGGTACGCGGGGGGGCGATGAGCAGTTCTTC. This translates into CSASGTRGGDEQFF.

The gene calls are TRBV30 and TRBJ1-1; D gene uncertain. The CDR3 runs to 14 residues. V was shortened by 3 bases and J by 0 bases, with 11 bases between the two germline ends. The germline V gene has CDR1 GTSNPN and CDR2 SVGIG (reference sequence). The chain's CDR3 is CAWSWSRLNTEAFF. The CDR3 coding sequence is TGTGCCTGGAGCTGGAGCCGACTGAACACTGAAGCTTTCTTT.

This clone was seen a handful of times. The rearrangement uses TRBV12-3 or TRBV12-4 and TRBJ2-5; D is perhaps TRBD2 (6 bases). Trimming cost V 6 bases and J 4 bases, with 12 bases left between them. There are 13 residues in the CDR3. CDR3 bases: TGTGCCAGCAGCCGGCCCGGGGGAGAGACCCAGTACTTC. It specifies CASSRPGGETQYF.

The chain employs TRBV24-1 and TRBJ2-7; perhaps TRBD2 as D (5 bases). This CDR3 spans 13 amino acids. Trimming removed 5 bases from V and 1 base from J, with 8 bases in between. The germline gives CDR1 KGHDR, CDR2 SFDVKD. The CDR3 loop is CATSGRESYEQYF. DNA for the CDR3: TGTGCCACCAGTGGCCGGGAATCCTACGAGCAGTACTTC.